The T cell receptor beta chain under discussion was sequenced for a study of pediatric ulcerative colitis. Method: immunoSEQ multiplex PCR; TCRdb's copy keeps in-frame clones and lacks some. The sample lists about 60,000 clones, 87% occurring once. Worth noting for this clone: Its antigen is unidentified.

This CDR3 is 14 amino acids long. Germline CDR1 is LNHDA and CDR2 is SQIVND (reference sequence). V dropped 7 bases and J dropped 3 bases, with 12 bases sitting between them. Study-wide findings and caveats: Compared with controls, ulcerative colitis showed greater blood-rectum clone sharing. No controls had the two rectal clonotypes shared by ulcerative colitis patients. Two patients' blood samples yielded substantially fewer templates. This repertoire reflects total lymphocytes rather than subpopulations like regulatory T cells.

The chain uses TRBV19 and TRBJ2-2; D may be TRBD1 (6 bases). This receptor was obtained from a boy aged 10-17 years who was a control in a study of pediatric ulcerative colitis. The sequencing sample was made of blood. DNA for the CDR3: TGTGCCAGTAAAGGGGGTAAGGACACCGGGGAGCTGTTTTTT. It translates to CASKGGKDTGELFF.